What follows describes a single T cell receptor beta chain. Its antigen remains undetermined. Nothing much larger sits one base from this clone, and base qualities are not available. These data come from a study of blood T cell repertoires in COVID-19 (TCRdb year 2020). Describing the broader study: Collaborator samples came from the United States, Italy and Spain and covered acute and convalescent phases of COVID-19. The material from the prospective study consisted of cDNA or gDNA derived from T cells, B-cell-depleted T cells, or PBMCs. The dataset comprised deeply sampled blood TCRbeta repertoires from subjects exposed to, actively infected with, or recovered from COVID-19. A freely available public database, intended as a resource for researchers studying the immune response to SARS-CoV-2, is where the repertoires were released. Samples were obtained from the ongoing ImmuneRACE study (first 160 participants) and from about 1,300 subjects provided by 6 global collaborators. The sample metadata nearly always contained a de-identified subject ID, COVID-19 status, age in years and sex. HLA class I and class II types, where available, came from metadata supplied by the sample provider rather than from assay-based typing. Beyond this particular receptor, the publication reports: The amount of clinical and demographic metadata varied by source and participant and was provided uncurated.

The CDR3, from cysteine to phenylalanine, totals 19 residues. Left in the record is the CDR3 DNA by itself, 57 bases read in frame from the first base. The germline ends are 22 bases apart after V is trimmed by 0 bases and J by 2 bases. CDR1 SGDLS and CDR2 YYNGEE are derived from the germline V gene. At one collaborating source in Seattle, patients were enrolled during active infection and were followed longitudinally through the course of disease. Whole blood was collected in K2EDTA tubes by collaborating institutions according to the institutions' own protocols. For TCRbeta analysis, collaborators shipped samples in one of three forms: frozen whole blood, isolated PBMCs, or DNA extracted from either of those sample types. TCRbeta CDR3 regions were amplified from genomic DNA by means of the immunoSEQ Assay, a bias-controlled multiplex PCR. The authors processed their data as follows. Within the assay, amplification of reference gene primers was used to estimate how many nucleated cells each sample contained. Sequence reads were collapsed and filtered to measure the absolute abundance of every unique TCRbeta CDR3 rearrangement. For each sample, productive Simpson clonality was calculated as the square root of Simpson's diversity index over productive rearrangements. TCRdb limited this immuneACCESS table to in-frame rearrangements with V and J called. A share of clones is missing; checked studies link under half to unresolved V genes, and the rest is unexplained. Clonal size and the V and J genes are those of that table, whereas D and trimming came from the DNA. A total of 250,000 to 350,000 clones appear in this sample, 80% to 85% of them only once. Clones ranked in the top ten supply approximately 15% of the sample.

This TCR derives from a person aged 70 to 85 with COVID-19, enrolled during active disease. Sequencing was done on a sample of peripheral blood. Recombination connected TRBV9 to TRBJ2-3; the D gene is possibly TRBD1, with 6 bases matching. In nucleotides, the sequence is TGTGCCAGCAGCGTAGTACAGGGTCTTCGGGTGAGTGACACAGATACGCAGTATTTT. Its protein reads: CASSVVQGLRVSDTDTQYF.